This T cell receptor (beta chain) was obtained from a study of early stage breast cancer tumors (dated by TCRdb to between 2016 and 2019). For the study in its entirety: Of the approximately 16 invasive breast tumors, around twelve were found to be estrogen receptor-positive, progesterone receptor-positive and HER2-negative. Eight of the 12 ER+/PR+/HER2- tumors were invasive ductal carcinomas, while the other four were invasive lobular carcinomas. A read coverage of roughly 10-fold per sample was achieved on average. Across all samples, 2,651,842 templates representing about 1 million unique clonotypes were detected. Overall study results and their limits: Analysis by tumor subtype was prevented by the small cohort size. Repertoires from blood resembled normal breast more closely than tumor, and using blood as a reference for each tissue separated tumor from normal in about 90% of the 16 patients. Tumors showed approximately 2.5-fold higher T cell density and higher clonality than adjacent normal breast tissue. Enriched TCRB sequences shared across patients were found to be mostly commonly generated sequences that were unlikely to play an important role in the tumor microenvironment. Chain pairing and functional markers such as CD4, CD8 and FOXP3 were not captured by bulk genomic DNA sequencing of unsorted cells.

The study profiled bulk TCR beta-chain repertoires in matched peripheral blood, tumor and adjacent normal breast tissue taken from approximately 16 patients with early-stage breast cancer. Before surgery, whole blood (about 5-10 mL) was collected into EDTA tubes and processed within 2 hours. Peripheral blood mononuclear cells were isolated by Ficoll-Paque centrifugation in SepMate-50 tubes. PBMCs were cryopreserved in approximately 90% FBS with around 10% DMSO in aliquots of about 1.9 to 4.5 million cells and stored in liquid nitrogen. The Qiagen AllPrep DNA/RNA Mini kit was used for genomic DNA extraction. Each sample was amplified in two independent genomic DNA replicates, using approximately 0.5 ug for blood and about 1.5 ug for tumor or normal breast. TCRB sequencing of genomic DNA was carried out with the ImmunoSeq Intro kit according to the manufacturer's instructions. For absolute quantification, the approximately 30-cycle multiplex PCR included proprietary primers along with spike-in control sequences. Single-end 150-bp reads were used to sequence an 87-bp fragment covering the CDR3 and the flanking V and J genes. Each lane of an Illumina MiSeq running version 3.0 chemistry carried seven multiplexed samples, with two replicates apiece. Concerning the study's data processing: The vendor's proprietary pipeline handled the raw data processing, merging both replicates into a single result for each sample. A clonotype was defined as productive rearrangements that share the same V-gene family, CDR3 amino acid sequence and J-gene segment. Clonality was calculated as 1 minus the normalized Shannon entropy (Pielou evenness) of TCRB abundances. T cell density was estimated as total templates divided by the number of input cells, with the number of input cells inferred from the DNA input amount. Total repertoire diversity and clonality were estimated with Recon using default parameters. A clonotype counted as tumor-enriched if its abundance in tumor exceeded 0.1% and was at least 32-fold higher than its abundance in normal breast. This is the immuneACCESS table as TCRdb keeps it, with only in-frame sequences that have V and J called. A part of the clones is gone; compared with another copy, unresolved V genes explain less than half, and the rest is unexplained. V and J calls plus clone size are reproduced from that table; the DNA served to infer D and trimming. The sample table records fewer than 50,000 clones; 70% to 80% of these occur just once. Jointly, the top ten make up 6.5% to 9% of the sample.

For this chain, trimming is 6 bases at the V end and 1 base at the J end, and the number of junction bases without a gene match is 10. Sequences MNHEY (CDR1) and SMNVEV (CDR2) are obtained from the germline V gene (reference sequence). CDR3 length: 18 amino acids, cysteine to phenylalanine. The CDR3 DNA has 54 bases and is translated from base 1. About this clone: Its antigen specificity is not known. Per-base qualities were not stored, and no clone one base away is much larger.

The clonotype comes from a person aged 50-59 years with breast cancer. The V and J genes are TRBV27 and TRBJ2-6; 9 bases in the middle match TRBD1. Sequenced material: blood. The base sequence is TGTGCCAGCAGCCTCCTTGGGACAGGGATTTCTGGGGCCAACGTCCTGACTTTC. This yields the protein CASSLLGTGISGANVLTF.